Sequencing of this TCR beta chain was carried out in a study of blood T cell repertoires in COVID-19. Background on the study: From T cells, B-cell-depleted T cells, or PBMCs came the material, which was cDNA or gDNA.

TCRdb's table, derived via immunoSEQ multiplex PCR, lists solely in-frame clones and lacks some. Among some 300,000 clones listed, under 90% were seen once. Recruitment covered about two dozen US areas and drew participants whose ages spanned roughly 18 to 90 years. Researchers sorted participants into cohorts using their self-reported clinical history. The CDR3 is 15 amino acids. Germline V gene data show CDR1 as LGHDT and CDR2 as YNNKEL (reference sequence). The germline V and J ends were trimmed by 0 bases and 0 bases, with 9 bases remaining between them. The gene calls are TRBV3-1 (or the pseudogene TRBV3-2) and TRBJ2-7; weak D call: TRBD1 (6 bases). The material sequenced was PBMCs or T cells enriched from blood (not recorded which). The source is a woman aged 50 to 60 who had been exposed to COVID-19. CDR3 sequence reads: CASSQDLRGSYEQYF. The CDR3 nucleotides read TGTGCCAGCAGCCAAGATCTCAGGGGCTCCTACGAGCAGTACTTC.